This TCR beta chain was retrieved from a study of blood T cell repertoires in COVID-19. The overall study: The study drew acute and convalescent COVID-19 samples from the United States, Italy and Spain. T cells, B-cell-depleted T cells, or PBMCs supplied cDNA or gDNA.

J was trimmed by 8 bases and V by 1 base; bases with no gene match: 8. Germline V gene lookup returns CDR1 SGHNT and CDR2 YENEEA. The CDR3 is 15 amino acids. In the original analysis: Estimation of nucleated cell counts was performed using reference gene primer amplification. Data came from immunoSEQ multiplex PCR; TCRdb stores just in-frame clones and leaves some out. V, J and clone size derive from that table, while D and trimming were established from the DNA sequence. There are 300,000 or so clones in the sample; approximately 80% occur only once, and around 3.9% lies in the top ten. The specimen sequenced was peripheral blood. V and J are TRBV11-3 and TRBJ2-1; the match to TRBD1 covers 7 bases. The source is a woman in her fifties or sixties with active or convalescent COVID-19. The CDR3 sequence is CASSLGQGIVDEQFF. The CDR3 DNA follows: TGTGCCAGCAGCTTAGGACAGGGAATTGTAGATGAGCAGTTCTTC.